The sequence of this T cell receptor beta chain was determined in a study of low-dose radiotherapy and immunotherapy resistance in tumors. At the level of the study: The schedule for Cohort 2 used 1 Gy per fraction every two weeks, which added up to 13 Gy over 26 weeks. Aspirin was taken orally by patients at 300 mg daily for four cycles from cycle 1 day 1.

Germline-derived CDR1 and CDR2 are LGHDT and YNNKEL (reference sequence). The CDR3 spans 15 residues. V was trimmed by 1 base and J by 1 base, leaving 9 bases between them. Gene-specific TRAV and TRBV primers were used for first-strand cDNA, covering alpha and beta chains. The PCR that amplified TCRs ran for 20 cycles, relying on a constant-region primer and a V-primer adapter. Following isolation, mRNA was amplified via in vitro transcription. TCRdb recomputed calls from the reads with MiXCR, one row per CDR3 protein. This sample has 16,000 or so distinct CDR3 sequences, with approximately 79% found just once.

The clonotype originates from a human donor with advanced metastatic prostate, ovarian, gallbladder or colorectal cancer (not recorded which). This table probably holds off-target reads from a library built for another chain. V gene TRBV3-1 combines with J gene TRBJ2-3; perhaps TRBD1 as D (6 bases). For the CDR3, the DNA is TGTGCCAGCAGCCAAGGAGGGGGACGCACAGATACGCAGTATTTT. This translates into CASSQGGGRTDTQYF.